This T cell receptor beta chain was recorded in a study of response to subunit inactivated influenza vaccine (dated by TCRdb to 2016 to 2018). Regarding the study in general: Deep quantitative T cell receptor repertoire profiling was used in the study to track responses to a trivalent subunit inactivated influenza vaccine.

Note on this clonotype: It has no known antigen specificity. Per-nucleotide qualities are absent, and no much larger clonotype sits a single base away.

The CDR3 spans 11 residues, from the cysteine through the phenylalanine. Of the read, only the CDR3 DNA is kept; its 33 bases are in frame from base 1. CDR1 and CDR2, per the germline V gene, are SQVTM and ANQGSEA. The library was built by means of RT-PCR. Instrument used: Illumina HiSeq 2500. The raw public data were reprocessed by TCRdb itself: fastp quality trimming at Q25, MiXCR clonotype calling, in-frame beta chains only. Rows with one shared CDR3 protein collapse into an entry with the most common genes and DNA. The sample profile shows more than 600,000 distinct CDR3 sequences; approximately 17% of them were found once. The top ten clonotypes cover 9.5% to 13% of the sample. Paper-wide results and their limitations: The authors suggested that each seasonal influenza vaccination may recruit only a limited number of new T cells.

The sequence was obtained from a man in his fifties or sixties who received an inactivated influenza vaccine. Donor details come from another sample of the same person, matched by shared clones. The sample consisted of PBMCs from blood, taken roughly 5 days after vaccination. Recombination connected TRBV29-1 to TRBJ1-1, with the identity of the D gene unclear. DNA sequence: TGCAGAGTCGTGGAGAACACTGAAGCTTTCTTT. The translation is CRVVENTEAFF.